These T cell receptor beta chains were read from a single sample in a study of blood T cell repertoires in COVID-19. Assay used: immunoSEQ multiplex PCR; TCRdb lists only in-frame clones, some missing. The table lists roughly 150,000 clones, approximately 91% of them singletons. Specimen: peripheral blood. These receptors all stem from a man younger than 30 with COVID-19, enrolled during active disease. Each CDR3 is given with its conserved first and last residue. The D gene is left open where the match is weak. Clone size is given for some rows only: seen once, a few or many times, or a class if the clone is expanded.

d_gene,j_gene,abundance,v_gene,CDR3nt,CDR3aa
.,TRBJ1-5,once,TRBV19,TGTGCCAGTAGTATGGGGGGGCAGTCTCTGACCCAGCCCCAGCATTTT,CASSMGGQSLTQPQHF
TRBD1,TRBJ2-1,.,TRBV27,TGTGCCAGCAGTTCCAGGGGGCCTGAGCAGTTCTTC,CASSSRGPEQFF
.,TRBJ1-4,.,TRBV2,TGTGCCAGCAGAGGGGTGGGCGAAAAACTGTTTTTT,CASRGVGEKLFF
TRBD2,TRBJ2-7,.,TRBV9,TGTGCCAGCAGCGTAGGAGGGACTAGCTTCTACGAGCAGTACTTC,CASSVGGTSFYEQYF
.,TRBJ1-5,once,TRBV7-9,TGTGCCAGCACCAAGCAGGGTAGCAATCAGCCCCAGCATTTT,CASTKQGSNQPQHF
.,TRBJ2-2,.,TRBV19,TGTGCCAGTCTCGGCAGGACTAACACCGGGGAGCTGTTTTTT,CASLGRTNTGELFF
.,TRBJ1-5,.,TRBV28,TGTGCCAGCAGTTTAGGCAGTCAGCCCCAGCATTTT,CASSLGSQPQHF
.,TRBJ1-2,.,TRBV5-1,TGCGCCAGCAGCTTGGGGGCAGATTATAACTATGGCTACACCTTC,CASSLGADYNYGYTF
.,TRBJ2-7,.,TRBV6-5,TGTGCCAGCAGCCCGACTTTTAGCCTCTCCTACGAGCAGTACTTC,CASSPTFSLSYEQYF
TRBD2,TRBJ2-7,.,TRBV20-1,TGCAGTGCTAGTGGGGCTAGCGGGAGGGCCTCCCCTAACTACGAGCAGTACTTC,CSASGASGRASPNYEQYF
.,TRBJ1-4,.,TRBV24-1,TGTGCCACCAGTGTGCTTGCGCAGGGCCTGGCCCCCGGGAAACTGTTTTTT,CATSVLAQGLAPGKLFF
.,TRBJ2-7,.,TRBV19,TGTGCCAGTAGTATTGAGACAACCTACGAGCAGTACTTC,CASSIETTYEQYF
TRBD1,TRBJ1-3,.,TRBV5-6,TGTGCCAGCAGCTATGGGACAGGGTTTGGAAACACCATATATTTT,CASSYGTGFGNTIYF